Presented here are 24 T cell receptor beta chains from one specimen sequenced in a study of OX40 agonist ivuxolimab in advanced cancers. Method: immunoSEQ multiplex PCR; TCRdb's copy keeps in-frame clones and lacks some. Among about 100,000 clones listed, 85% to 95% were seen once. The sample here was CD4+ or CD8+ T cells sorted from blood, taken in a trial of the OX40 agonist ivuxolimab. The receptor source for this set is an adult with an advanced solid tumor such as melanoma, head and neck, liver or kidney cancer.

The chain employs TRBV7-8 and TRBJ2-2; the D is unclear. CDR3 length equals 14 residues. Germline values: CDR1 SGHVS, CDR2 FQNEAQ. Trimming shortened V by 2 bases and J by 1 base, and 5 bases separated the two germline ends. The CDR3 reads CASSLSGNTGELFF. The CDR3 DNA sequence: TGTGCCAGCAGCTTATCAGGGAACACCGGGGAGCTGTTTTTT.

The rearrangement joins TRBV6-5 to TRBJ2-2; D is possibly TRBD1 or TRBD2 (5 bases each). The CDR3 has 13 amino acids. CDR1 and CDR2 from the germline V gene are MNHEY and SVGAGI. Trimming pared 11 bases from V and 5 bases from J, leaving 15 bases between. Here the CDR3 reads CAGSRDVTGELFF. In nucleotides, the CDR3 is TGTGCCGGATCCCGGGACGTTACCGGGGAGCTGTTTTTT.

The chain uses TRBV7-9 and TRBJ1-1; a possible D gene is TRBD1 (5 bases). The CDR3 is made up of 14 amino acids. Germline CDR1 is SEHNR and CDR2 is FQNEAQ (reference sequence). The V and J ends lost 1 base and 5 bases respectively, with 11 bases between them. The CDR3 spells CASSLGGKGTEAFF. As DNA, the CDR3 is TGTGCCAGCAGCTTAGGGGGCAAAGGGACTGAAGCTTTCTTT. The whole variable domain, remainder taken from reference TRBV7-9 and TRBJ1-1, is DTGVSQNPRHKITKRGQNVTFRCDPISEHNRLYWYRQTLGQGPEFLTYFQNEAQLEKSRLLSDRFSAERPKGSFSTLEIQRTEQGDSAMYLCASSLGGKGTEAFFGQGTRLTVV.

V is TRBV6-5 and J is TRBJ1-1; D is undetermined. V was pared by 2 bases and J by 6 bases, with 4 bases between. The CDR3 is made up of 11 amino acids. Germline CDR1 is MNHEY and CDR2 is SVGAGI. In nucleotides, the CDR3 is TGTGCCAGCAGTTACGGGCCTGAAGCTTTCTTT. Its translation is CASSYGPEAFF.

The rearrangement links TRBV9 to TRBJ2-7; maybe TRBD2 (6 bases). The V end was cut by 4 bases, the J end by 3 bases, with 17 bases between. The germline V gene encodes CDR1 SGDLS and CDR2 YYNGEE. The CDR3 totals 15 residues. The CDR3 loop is CASSPHQEGLYEQYF. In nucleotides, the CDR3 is TGTGCCAGCAGCCCACATCAGGAGGGCCTCTACGAGCAGTACTTC.

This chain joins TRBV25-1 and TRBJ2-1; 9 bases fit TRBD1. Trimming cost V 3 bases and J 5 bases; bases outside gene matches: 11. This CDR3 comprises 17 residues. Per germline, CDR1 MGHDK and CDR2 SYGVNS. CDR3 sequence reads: CASSDLGQGIGDNEQFF. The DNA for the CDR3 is TGTGCCAGCAGTGACCTAGGACAGGGGATAGGAGACAATGAGCAGTTCTTC. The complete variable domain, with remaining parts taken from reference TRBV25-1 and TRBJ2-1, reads EADIYQTPRYLVIGTGKKITLECSQTMGHDKMYWYQQDPGMELHLIHYSYGVNSTEKGDLSSESTVSRIRTEHFPLTLESARPSHTSQYLCASSDLGQGIGDNEQFFGPGTRLTVL.

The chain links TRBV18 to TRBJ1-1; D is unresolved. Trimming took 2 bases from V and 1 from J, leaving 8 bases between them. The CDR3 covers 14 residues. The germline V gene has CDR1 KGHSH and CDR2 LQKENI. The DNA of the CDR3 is TGTGCCAGCTCACCAAAGACAAGGAACACTGAAGCTTTCTTT. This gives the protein CASSPKTRNTEAFF.

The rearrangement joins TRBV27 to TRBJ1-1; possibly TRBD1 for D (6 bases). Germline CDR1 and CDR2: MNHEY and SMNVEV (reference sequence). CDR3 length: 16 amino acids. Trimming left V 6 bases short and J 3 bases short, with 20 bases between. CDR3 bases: TGTGCCAGCAGCTTACTTACCGGGACACCTTACACTGAAGCTTTCTTT. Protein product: CASSLLTGTPYTEAFF.

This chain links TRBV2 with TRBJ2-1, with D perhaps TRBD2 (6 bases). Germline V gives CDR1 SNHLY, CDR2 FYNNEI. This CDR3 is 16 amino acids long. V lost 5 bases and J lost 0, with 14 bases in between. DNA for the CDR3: TGTGCCAGCAGTTGGGACTCGCGGAGCTCCTACAATGAGCAGTTCTTC. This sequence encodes CASSWDSRSSYNEQFF.

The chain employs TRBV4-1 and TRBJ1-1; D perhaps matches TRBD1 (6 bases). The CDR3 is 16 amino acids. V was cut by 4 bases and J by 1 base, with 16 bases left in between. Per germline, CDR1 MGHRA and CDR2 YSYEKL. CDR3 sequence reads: CASSLPGGGRNTEAFF. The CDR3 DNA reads TGCGCCAGCAGCCTCCCTGGGGGGGGCAGGAACACTGAAGCTTTCTTT.

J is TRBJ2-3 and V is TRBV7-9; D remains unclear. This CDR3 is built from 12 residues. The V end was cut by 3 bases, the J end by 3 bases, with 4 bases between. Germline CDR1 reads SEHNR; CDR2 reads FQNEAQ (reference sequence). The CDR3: CASSFPTDTQYF. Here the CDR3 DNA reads TGTGCCAGCAGCTTCCCAACAGATACGCAGTATTTT.

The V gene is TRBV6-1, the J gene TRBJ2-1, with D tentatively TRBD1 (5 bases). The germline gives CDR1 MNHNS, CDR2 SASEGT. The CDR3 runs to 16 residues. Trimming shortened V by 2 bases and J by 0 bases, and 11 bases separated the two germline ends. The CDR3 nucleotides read TGTGCCAGCAGTGAACAGGGTCTCAGCTCCTACAATGAGCAGTTCTTC. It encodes CASSEQGLSSYNEQFF.

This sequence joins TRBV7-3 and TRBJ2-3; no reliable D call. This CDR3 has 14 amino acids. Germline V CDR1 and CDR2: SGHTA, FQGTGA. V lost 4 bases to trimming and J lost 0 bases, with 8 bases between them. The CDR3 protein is CASSSESSTDTQYF. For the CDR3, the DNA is TGTGCCAGCAGCTCCGAGTCTAGCACAGATACGCAGTATTTT.

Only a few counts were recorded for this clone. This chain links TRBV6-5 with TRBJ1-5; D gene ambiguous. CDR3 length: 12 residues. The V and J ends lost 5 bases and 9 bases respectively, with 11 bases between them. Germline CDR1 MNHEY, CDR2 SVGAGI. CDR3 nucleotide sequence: TGTGCCAGCAGTACTGGCCCATGGCCCCAGCATTTT. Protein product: CASSTGPWPQHF.

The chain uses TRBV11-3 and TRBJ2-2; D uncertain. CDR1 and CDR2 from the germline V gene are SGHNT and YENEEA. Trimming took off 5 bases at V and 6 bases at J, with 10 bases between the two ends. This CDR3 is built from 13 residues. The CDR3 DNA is TGTGCCAGCAGCCGAGACAACGCCGGGGAGCTGTTTTTT. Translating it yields CASSRDNAGELFF.

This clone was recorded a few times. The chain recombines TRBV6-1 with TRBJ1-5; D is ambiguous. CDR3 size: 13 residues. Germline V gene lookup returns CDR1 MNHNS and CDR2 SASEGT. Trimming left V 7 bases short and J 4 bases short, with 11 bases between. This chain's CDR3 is CASTERDNQPQHF. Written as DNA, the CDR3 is TGTGCCAGCACCGAGCGGGATAATCAGCCCCAGCATTTT.

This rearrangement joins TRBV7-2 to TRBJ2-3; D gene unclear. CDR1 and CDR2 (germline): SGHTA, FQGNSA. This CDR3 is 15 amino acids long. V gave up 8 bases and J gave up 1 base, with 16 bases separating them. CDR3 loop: CASSPEAYRTDTQYF. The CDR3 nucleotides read TGTGCCAGCTCTCCCGAAGCTTACCGCACAGATACGCAGTATTTT.

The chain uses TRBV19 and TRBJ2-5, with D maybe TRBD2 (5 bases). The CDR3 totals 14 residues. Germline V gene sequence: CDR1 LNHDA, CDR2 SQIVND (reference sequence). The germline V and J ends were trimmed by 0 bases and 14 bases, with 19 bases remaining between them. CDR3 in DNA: TGTGCCAGTAGTATAGATCTGGGAGTAAGGACGCCTTACTTC. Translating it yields CASSIDLGVRTPYF.

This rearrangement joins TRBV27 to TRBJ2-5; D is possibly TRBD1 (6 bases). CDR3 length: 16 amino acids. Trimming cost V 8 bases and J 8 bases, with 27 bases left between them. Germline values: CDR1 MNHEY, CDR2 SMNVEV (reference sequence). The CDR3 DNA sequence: TGTGCCAGCCGTGGGGGCGGGCAATCGGAAAAGAATACCCAGTACTTC. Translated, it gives CASRGGGQSEKNTQYF.

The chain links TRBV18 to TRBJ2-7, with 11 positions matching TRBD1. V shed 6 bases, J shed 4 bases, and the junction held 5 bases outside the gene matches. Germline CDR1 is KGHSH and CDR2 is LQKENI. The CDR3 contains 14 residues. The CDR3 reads CASSMGQGDYEQYF. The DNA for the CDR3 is TGTGCCAGCTCCATGGGACAGGGGGATTACGAGCAGTACTTC.

The CDR3 loop is CASSTGWGNEQFF. DNA of the CDR3: TGTGCCAGCAGCACTGGGTGGGGCAATGAGCAGTTCTTC. The J gene is TRBJ2-1, the V gene TRBV7-2; D not certain. The germline gives CDR1 SGHTA, CDR2 FQGNSA. V was pared by 5 bases and J by 6 bases, with 11 bases between. This CDR3 comprises 13 residues.

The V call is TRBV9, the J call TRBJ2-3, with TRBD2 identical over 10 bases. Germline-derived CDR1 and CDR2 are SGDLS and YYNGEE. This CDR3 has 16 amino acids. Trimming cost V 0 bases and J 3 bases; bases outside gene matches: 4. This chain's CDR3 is CASSVVASGRTDTQYF. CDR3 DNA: TGTGCCAGCAGCGTAGTAGCTAGCGGGAGAACAGATACGCAGTATTTT.

CDR3 nucleotide sequence: TGTGCCAGCAGCTTAGACCGGACAGGCAATCAGCCCCAGCATTTT. Amino acid sequence: CASSLDRTGNQPQHF. This chain links TRBV7-8 with TRBJ1-5; TRBD1 is a possible D gene (6 bases). Per germline, CDR1 SGHVS and CDR2 FQNEAQ. The V end was cut by 1 base, the J end by 2 bases, with 9 bases between. The CDR3 totals 15 residues.

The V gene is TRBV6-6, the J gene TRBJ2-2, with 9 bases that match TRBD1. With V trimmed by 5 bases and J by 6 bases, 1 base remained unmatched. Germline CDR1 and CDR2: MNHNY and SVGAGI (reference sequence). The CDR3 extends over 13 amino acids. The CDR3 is CASSRQGAGELFF. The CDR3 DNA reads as TGTGCCAGCAGTCGACAGGGGGCCGGGGAGCTGTTTTTT.